The 27 T cell receptor beta chains below were found in one sample sequenced in a study of read filtering for tumor transcriptome and immune sequencing. The library was built from about 0.4 ug RNA with molecular barcoded adaptors for alpha/delta and beta/gamma chains. TCRdb independently ran MiXCR on the reads; one entry per CDR3 protein. The sample lists about 39,000 distinct CDR3 sequences, less than 15% occurring once. Sequencing used a population of CD138-negative cells sorted from bone marrow. These receptors were collected from a donor aged 40 or over with multiple myeloma.

A note on this clonotype: With a much larger clone just one base away, this may be a read error. The CDR3 does not close with the conserved phenylalanine or tryptophan, likely indicating a read error. The chain is built from TRBV12-3 or TRBV12-4 and TRBJ1-5; TRBD1 matches 7 bases. This CDR3 comprises 16 residues. With 8 bases clipped from V and 4 bases from J, the junction kept 14 bases outside the gene matches. The CDR3 DNA is TGTGCCAGCCACAGGGGCCGCCGTGGCGTTAATCAGCCCCAGCATTTG. It codes for CASHRGRRGVNQPQHL.

In its sample, this clonotype was seen a few times. The CDR3 bases are TGTGCCAGCAGTTACTCGGAGACAGCGGAGGCTTTCTTT. Its protein product is CASSYSETAEAFF. The chain couples TRBV6-5 to TRBJ1-1; the D gene is possibly TRBD1 (5 bases). Trimming cost V 0 bases and J 11 bases, with 13 bases left between them. CDR1 is MNHEY, CDR2 SVGAGI, per germline. CDR3 size: 13 residues.

This clonotype was detected once. This could be a read error, since a much larger clone is one nucleotide away. The CDR3 is CASSLGPGVYNEQFF. The CDR3 region has the DNA TGTGCCAGCAGCTTAGGGCCGGGTGTCTACAATGAGCAGTTCTTC. The chain couples TRBV11-2 to TRBJ2-1, with D unclear. Trimming removed 1 base from V and 3 bases from J, with 10 bases in between. The V gene's germline CDR1 is SGHAT and CDR2 FQNNGV. CDR3 length equals 15 residues.

This clonotype was picked up many times. CDR3 sequence: CSVGQLTNYGYTF. As DNA, the CDR3 is TGCAGCGTGGGACAGCTTACTAACTATGGCTACACCTTC. The chain uses TRBV29-1 and TRBJ1-2, with 7 positions matching TRBD1. Germline CDR1 and CDR2: SQVTM and ANQGSEA. The junction had 4 bases not matched to a gene; V was cut back by 6 bases and J by 0 bases. This CDR3 contains 13 residues.

In this sample, this clonotype turned up many times. V is TRBV12-3 or TRBV12-4 and J is TRBJ1-5; no clear D gene. CDR3 length: 15 residues. V was cut by 6 bases and J by 3 bases, with 15 bases left in between. CDR3 coding DNA: TGTGCCAGCAGCCGGCACGGAAACCCCAATCAGCCCCAGCATTTT. Translated: CASSRHGNPNQPQHF.

This clonotype was recorded many times. The chain joins TRBV7-2 to TRBJ1-6; D call uncertain. Germline values: CDR1 SGHTA, CDR2 FQGNSA. Deletions cut 5 bases from V and 9 bases from J, with 29 bases between. The CDR3 has 19 amino acids. In DNA form, the CDR3 reads TGTGCCAGCAGCCTCGACGGTGGGTTAGGGATATCATTGGGTTCACCCCTCCACTTT. Its protein is CASSLDGGLGISLGSPLHF.

The rearrangement uses TRBV3-1 and TRBJ2-1; D may be TRBD1 (5 bases). V lost 1 base and J lost 12, with 13 bases in between. Germline V gene data show CDR1 as LGHDT and CDR2 as YNNKEL (reference sequence). The CDR3 runs 13 residues. In nucleotides, the CDR3 is TGTGCCAGCAGCCAAGGAACAGGTGCCATGCAGTTCTTC. Protein product: CASSQGTGAMQFF.

As concerns this clonotype: At one of its ends the junction is not consistent with the germline gene, which may arise from a read error. The chain uses TRBV28 and TRBJ2-5, with 9 bases matching TRBD1. Germline-derived CDR1 and CDR2 are MDHEN and SYDVKM. This CDR3 contains 15 residues. The CDR3 bases are TGTGCCAGCAGTTTACCGGACAGGGGAGGTCGGACCCAGCACTTC. Its translation: CASSLPDRGGRTQHF.

This clonotype was counted at least ten times. V is TRBV20-1 and J is TRBJ2-1; D gene uncertain. This CDR3 contains 12 residues. Trimming took off 1 base at V and 9 bases at J, with 10 bases between the two ends. Germline V gene data show CDR1 as DFQATT and CDR2 as SNEGSKA (reference sequence). The CDR3 nucleotides are TGCAGTGCTAGAGGAAGGGTGGGTGAGCAGTTCTTC. This sequence encodes CSARGRVGEQFF.

This clonotype was observed at least ten times. V is TRBV7-9 and J is TRBJ2-7; 7 bases map to TRBD1. The CDR3 has 12 residues. The J segment lost 7 bases and the V segment lost 3 bases, leaving 3 bases of the junction unmatched. Germline V gene lookup returns CDR1 SEHNR and CDR2 FQNEAQ (reference sequence). CDR3 DNA sequence: TGTGCCAGCAGCTTCAGGGGGTGGGAGCAGTACTTC. This gives the protein CASSFRGWEQYF.

This clonotype has at least ten counts. The chain uses TRBV9 and TRBJ1-5, with unresolved D. The V end lost 0 bases, the J end lost 4 bases, and 5 bases lay between the germline ends. This CDR3 contains 13 residues. Germline V gene lookup returns CDR1 SGDLS and CDR2 YYNGEE. The CDR3 sequence: CASSVAPNQPQHF. The CDR3 nucleotides are TGTGCCAGCAGCGTAGCCCCGAATCAGCCCCAGCATTTT.

In its sample, this clonotype was seen many times. The gene calls are TRBV29-1 and TRBJ1-1; D gene ambiguous. Looked up from germline, CDR1 is SQVTM and CDR2 is ANQGSEA. The V end was cut by 7 bases, the J end by 5 bases, with 17 bases between. The CDR3 runs 13 residues. The CDR3 DNA sequence: TGCAGCGCCCGAAGGTTTGTGGGTACTGAAGCTTTCTTT. Translation gives CSARRFVGTEAFF.

This clonotype was detected many times. The rearrangement links TRBV7-9 to TRBJ1-1; D call uncertain. Germline values: CDR1 SEHNR, CDR2 FQNEAQ (reference sequence). The CDR3 is made up of 15 amino acids. V dropped 4 bases and J dropped 4 bases, with 16 bases sitting between them. DNA for the CDR3: TGTGCCAGCAGCTCAAACAACCGTTGGAGCACTGAAGCTTTCTTT. It specifies CASSSNNRWSTEAFF. Variable domain in full (rest from reference TRBV7-9 and TRBJ1-1): DTGVSQNPRHKITKRGQNVTFRCDPISEHNRLYWYRQTLGQGPEFLTYFQNEAQLEKSRLLSDRFSAERPKGSFSTLEIQRTEQGDSAMYLCASSSNNRWSTEAFFGQGTRLTVV.

This clonotype appeared many times. The chain has TRBV5-1 and TRBJ1-1; perhaps TRBD1 as D (5 bases). Germline V gene sequence: CDR1 SGHRS, CDR2 YFSETQ. V lost 0 bases and J lost 5, with 17 bases in between. The CDR3 is made up of 16 amino acids. As DNA, the CDR3 is TGCGCCAGCAGCTTGGGGGACTCAGGAAGAAGGACTGAAGCTTTCTTT. This gives the protein CASSLGDSGRRTEAFF.

As to this clonotype: Relative to the germline gene, one junction end is altered; a read error may explain this. CDR3 coding DNA: TGTGCCAGCTGTTTAGCCCAGGGTGACACTGAAGCTTTCTTC. Translating gives CASCLAQGDTEAFF. The V call is TRBV12-3 or TRBV12-4, the J call TRBJ1-1; a possible D gene is TRBD1 (5 bases). The CDR3 totals 14 residues.

This clonotype was counted many times. This chain links TRBV7-2 with TRBJ1-5; 8 positions agree with TRBD1. There are 14 residues in the CDR3. Trimming cost V 5 bases and J 9 bases; bases outside gene matches: 9. In germline, CDR1 is SGHTA, CDR2 FQGNSA. The CDR3 region has the DNA TGTGCCAGCAGCATGGGGACAGGTCACCGGCCCCAGCATTTT. Amino acids: CASSMGTGHRPQHF. The complete variable domain, with remaining parts taken from reference TRBV7-2 and TRBJ1-5, reads GAGVSQSPSNKVTEKGKDVELRCDPISGHTALYWYRQSLGQGLEFLIYFQGNSAPDKSGLPSDRFSAERTGGSVSTLTIQRTQQEDSAVYLCASSMGTGHRPQHFGDGTRLSIL.

This clonotype was counted at least ten times. The chain has TRBV5-1 and TRBJ1-1; D gene uncertain. CDR3 length: 13 amino acids. Germline V lookup: CDR1 SGHRS, CDR2 YFSETQ. The V end lost 4 bases, the J end lost 0 bases, and 7 bases lay between the germline ends. Here the CDR3 DNA reads TGCGCCAGCAGCCTCACTATGAACACTGAAGCTTTCTTT. Its translation is CASSLTMNTEAFF. Full variable domain (missing parts from reference TRBV5-1 and TRBJ1-1): KAGVTQTPRYLIKTRGQQVTLSCSPISGHRSVSWYQQTPGQGLQFLFEYFSETQRNKGNFPGRFSGRQFSNSRSEMNVSTLELGDSALYLCASSLTMNTEAFFGQGTRLTVV.

This clonotype came up many times. J is TRBJ1-2 and V is TRBV4-1, with D possibly matching TRBD1 (5 bases). Trimming stripped 2 bases from V and 2 bases from J, with 12 bases between. In germline, CDR1 is MGHRA, CDR2 YSYEKL. CDR3 length equals 15 residues. This CDR3 is CASSQRAGTNYGYTF. The DNA for the CDR3 is TGCGCCAGCAGCCAACGTGCCGGGACGAACTATGGCTACACCTTC.

This clonotype was recorded at least ten times. The J gene is TRBJ2-3, the V gene TRBV5-1, with TRBD1 matching 10 bases. CDR3 length equals 15 residues. V trimming: 3 bases; J trimming: 4 bases; junction bases outside the gene matches: 5. Germline values: CDR1 SGHRS, CDR2 YFSETQ. In DNA, the CDR3 is TGCGCCAGCAGCTCGGGGACAGGGGTATCAGATACGCAGTATTTT. Translation gives CASSSGTGVSDTQYF. The whole variable domain, remainder taken from reference TRBV5-1 and TRBJ2-3, is KAGVTQTPRYLIKTRGQQVTLSCSPISGHRSVSWYQQTPGQGLQFLFEYFSETQRNKGNFPGRFSGRQFSNSRSEMNVSTLELGDSALYLCASSSGTGVSDTQYFGPGTRLTVL.

This clonotype has ten or more counts. The chain uses TRBV28 and TRBJ1-1; 7 bases match TRBD1. The CDR3 is 14 residues long. Germline CDR1 reads MDHEN; CDR2 reads SYDVKM. The trim removed 3 bases at V and 4 bases at J, leaving 5 bases unmatched. In nucleotides, the CDR3 is TGTGCCAGCAGTTTGGACTCAGGGGGCACTGAAGCTTTCTTT. This translates into CASSLDSGGTEAFF. Based on the CDR3 plus reference TRBV28 and TRBJ1-1, the full variable domain is DVKVTQSSRYLVKRTGEKVFLECVQDMDHENMFWYRQDPGLGLRLIYFSYDVKMKEKGDIPEGYSVSREKKERFSLILESASTNQTSMYLCASSLDSGGTEAFFGQGTRLTVV.

Points on this clonotype: A much larger clone differs by one base, so this may be a read error. CDR3 nucleotides: TGCAGTGCCGTAGTGGGGCTCGCAGATACGCAGTATTTT. Amino acid sequence: CSAVVGLADTQYF. The gene calls are TRBV20-1 and TRBJ2-3; D might be TRBD1 (5 bases). V dropped 6 bases and J dropped 4 bases, with 14 bases sitting between them. The CDR3 spans 13 residues. Germline loops: CDR1 DFQATT, CDR2 SNEGSKA (reference sequence).

This clonotype was picked up many times. J is TRBJ2-2 and V is TRBV9; D is unresolved. Germline assignment: CDR1 SGDLS and CDR2 YYNGEE. This CDR3 region has 13 residues. Deletions cut 5 bases from V and 1 base from J, with 6 bases between. The DNA for the CDR3 is TGTGCCAGCAGAGACGGGAACACCGGGGAGCTGTTTTTT. Protein product: CASRDGNTGELFF.

This rearrangement joins TRBV29-1 to TRBJ2-7, with D possibly being TRBD2 (6 bases). Trimming left V 6 bases short and J 6 bases short, with 21 bases between. The CDR3 is 14 amino acids. Germline V gene lookup returns CDR1 SQVTM and CDR2 ANQGSEA. This CDR3 reads CSVAGSVGMTEQYF. Written as DNA, the CDR3 is TGCAGCGTCGCGGGGTCGGTCGGGATGACCGAGCAGTACTTC.

This clonotype was observed at least ten times. V usage is TRBV29-1 and J usage is TRBJ1-1, with D perhaps matching TRBD1 (5 bases). The CDR3 consists of 12 residues. Germline V gene sequence: CDR1 SQVTM, CDR2 ANQGSEA. V was trimmed by 3 bases and J by 7 bases, leaving 12 bases between them. The CDR3 loop reads CSVEVWGSEAFF. In DNA form, the CDR3 reads TGCAGCGTTGAGGTATGGGGCAGTGAAGCTTTCTTT.

At least ten counts were recorded for this clonotype. This rearrangement joins TRBV5-4 to TRBJ1-2, with TRBD1 matching over 8 bases. The CDR3 contains 14 residues. Germline CDR1 is SGHNT and CDR2 is YYREEE (reference sequence). V was clipped by 4 bases and J by 4 bases; unmatched bases: 6. DNA of the CDR3: TGTGCCAGCAGCCCAGGACAGGGTAGCTATGGCTACACCTTC. Its translation is CASSPGQGSYGYTF.

This clonotype was observed a handful of times. The germline gene is not matched at one end of the junction; a read error may be the cause. The V and J genes are TRBV10-2 and TRBJ1-1, with D perhaps matching TRBD1 (5 bases). The CDR3 contains 15 residues. Germline V gives CDR1 WSHSY, CDR2 SAAADI. CDR3 loop: CASSAPGLKNTEASF. The DNA of the CDR3 is TGCGCCAGCAGTGCCCCGGGACTGAAGAACACTGAAGCTTCCTTT.

This clonotype was found a few times. The chain carries TRBV23-1 and TRBJ1-2; perhaps TRBD1 as D (6 bases). TRBV23-1 is an ORF, and what it does is uncertain. The CDR3 covers 14 residues. Trimming removed 0 bases from V and 6 bases from J, with 11 bases in between. In nucleotides, the CDR3 is TGCGCCAGCAGTCAATCGGCGGACAGCCATGGCTACACCTTC. Its translation: CASSQSADSHGYTF.